This entry lists 25 T cell receptor beta chains sequenced from one sample in a study of patients and donors after allogeneic stem cell transplantation (dated by TCRdb to the early 2020s). Receptors were amplified or captured by RT-PCR. Sequencing instrument: NextSeq 550. The public reads were run again by TCRdb, first through fastp at Q25 and then through MiXCR, and only productive beta chains were kept. Under each unique CDR3 protein, matching rows form one entry showing the most common genes and DNA. The sample data list under 170,000 distinct CDR3 sequences, and about a third of these were observed just once. Roughly 50% of the sample is held by the ten biggest clonotypes. Sequencing was done on a sample of blood, either unsorted or a sorted T cell fraction (not recorded which). These receptors came from a human donor who was either an allogeneic HSCT recipient or a stem cell or donor lymphocyte infusion donor (not recorded which). It is not recorded whose cells these are; they may come from a transplant donor.

Only a few counts were recorded for this clonotype. The chain is built from TRBV7-3 and TRBJ1-2; D not certain. The V and J ends lost 3 bases and 0 bases respectively, with 8 bases between them. The CDR3 contains 14 residues. Germline V gene data show CDR1 as SGHTA and CDR2 as FQGTGA. In DNA form, the CDR3 reads TGTGCCAGCAGCTTGGACGGAGCTAACTATGGCTACACCTTC. Translated, it gives CASSLDGANYGYTF.

This clonotype came up a few times. The gene calls are TRBV5-5 and TRBJ1-2; D remains unclear. The germline gives CDR1 SGHKS, CDR2 YYEKEE (reference sequence). Between the trimmed V and J ends, which lost 0 bases and 0 bases, there was a span of 9 bases. The CDR3 runs to 15 residues. The CDR3 nucleotides read TGTGCCAGCAGCTTGGTGGCAGCCGCTAACTATGGCTACACCTTC. Encoded protein: CASSLVAAANYGYTF.

This sequence joins TRBV20-1 and TRBJ1-2; TRBD1 is a possible D gene (5 bases). Germline assignment: CDR1 DFQATT and CDR2 SNEGSKA (reference sequence). The CDR3 has 13 residues. V lost 6 bases and J 7 bases, leaving 18 bases between the germline ends. The CDR3 loop reads CSAPRGALGGYTF. The CDR3 nucleotides are TGCAGTGCCCCCCGTGGGGCGCTGGGTGGCTACACCTTC.

The rearrangement uses TRBV7-2 and TRBJ2-6; 7 positions match TRBD1. V was pared by 8 bases and J by 3 bases, with 4 bases of the junction left unmatched. CDR1 is SGHTA, CDR2 FQGNSA, per germline. This CDR3 spans 14 amino acids. CDR3 nucleotide sequence: TGTGCCAGCTCCAGGGGGAGTGGGGCCAACGTCCTGACTTTC. It is translated as CASSRGSGANVLTF. Combining the CDR3 with reference TRBV7-2 and TRBJ2-6 gives the whole variable domain GAGVSQSPSNKVTEKGKDVELRCDPISGHTALYWYRQSLGQGLEFLIYFQGNSAPDKSGLPSDRFSAERTGGSVSTLTIQRTQQEDSAVYLCASSRGSGANVLTFGAGSRLTVL.

V usage is TRBV6-2 or TRBV6-3 and J usage is TRBJ2-2; 8 bases line up with TRBD2. Germline CDR1 reads MNHEY; CDR2 reads SVGEGT. Unmatched junction bases numbered 12, after V lost 0 bases and J lost 6 bases. The CDR3 totals 18 residues. Written as DNA, the CDR3 is TGTGCCAGCAGTTACTCGAAGTCAACTAGCGGACGGGCCGGGGAGCTGTTTTTT. Translation gives CASSYSKSTSGRAGELFF.

This clonotype was recorded many times. The chain couples TRBV7-8 to TRBJ1-1, with D unresolved. The V gene's germline CDR1 is SGHVS and CDR2 FQNEAQ. The V end lost 7 bases, the J end lost 0 bases, and 9 bases lay between the germline ends. The CDR3 totals 13 residues. The CDR3 loop is CASTGFVNTEAFF. The CDR3 DNA sequence: TGTGCCAGCACCGGCTTCGTGAACACTGAAGCTTTCTTT.

The chain recombines TRBV5-1 with TRBJ2-1; D is unresolved. Germline values: CDR1 SGHRS, CDR2 YFSETQ. Trimming left V 1 base short and J 0 bases short, with 5 bases between. The CDR3 covers 14 residues. The CDR3, as DNA: TGCGCCAGCAGCTTGAACCCCTCCTACAATGAGCAGTTCTTC. Protein product: CASSLNPSYNEQFF.

This clonotype has only a few counts. The chain recombines TRBV28 with TRBJ1-3, with no clear D. CDR3 length: 14 amino acids. The germline CDR1 and CDR2 sequences are MDHEN and SYDVKM. V lost 7 bases and J 0 bases, leaving 10 bases between the germline ends. CDR3 sequence: CASTSHSSGNTIYF. CDR3 coding DNA: TGTGCCAGCACCTCCCACAGCTCTGGAAACACCATATATTTT.

In its sample, this clonotype was seen a few times. The rearrangement joins TRBV29-1 to TRBJ1-3; 7 bases fit TRBD1. The junction had 10 bases not matched to a gene; V was cut back by 7 bases and J by 1 base. CDR3 length: 15 amino acids. Germline CDR1 SQVTM, CDR2 ANQGSEA. The CDR3 coding sequence is TGCAGCGCCCGGGACAGTGTAGAATCTGGAAACACCATATATTTT. Its protein product is CSARDSVESGNTIYF.

The chain employs TRBV20-1 and TRBJ2-1, with 11 positions matching TRBD2. Trimming removed 2 bases from V and 4 bases from J; junction bases left unmatched: 4. This CDR3 is 15 amino acids long. Per germline, CDR1 DFQATT and CDR2 SNEGSKA (reference sequence). The CDR3 reads CSARPSGGPYNEQFF. The CDR3 region has the DNA TGCAGTGCTAGACCTAGCGGGGGGCCATACAATGAGCAGTTCTTC.

This clonotype was seen a few times. This chain links TRBV5-5 with TRBJ1-3, with D possibly matching TRBD1 (5 bases). Germline lookup yields CDR1 SGHKS and CDR2 YYEKEE (reference sequence). The V end was cut by 5 bases, the J end by 0 bases, with 12 bases between. CDR3 size: 15 residues. CDR3 protein: CASRPGHLSGNTIYF. The CDR3 DNA reads TGTGCCAGCAGACCTGGACATCTCTCTGGAAACACCATATATTTT.

This clonotype was counted at least ten times. V and J are TRBV9 and TRBJ1-1; D is unclear. Germline CDR1 reads SGDLS; CDR2 reads YYNGEE. V lost 4 bases and J lost 1, with 8 bases in between. The CDR3 is 13 residues long. The CDR3 DNA follows: TGTGCCAGCAGCTGGGAAGGGAACACTGAAGCTTTCTTT. Translation gives CASSWEGNTEAFF. The full variable domain, its missing parts supplied by reference TRBV9 and TRBJ1-1, is DSGVTQTPKHLITATGQRVTLRCSPRSGDLSVYWYQQSLDQGLQFLIQYYNGEERAKGNILERFSAQQFPDLHSELNLSSLELGDSALYFCASSWEGNTEAFFGQGTRLTVV.

The table lists this clonotype with a few counts. The chain joins TRBV4-3 to TRBJ1-1; D gene uncertain. The germline V gene has CDR1 LGHNA and CDR2 YSLEER. The CDR3 is 13 residues long. V dropped 2 bases and J dropped 3 bases, with 7 bases sitting between them. CDR3 amino acids: CASSQNKYTEAFF. In DNA form, the CDR3 reads TGCGCCAGCAGCCAAAATAAGTACACTGAAGCTTTCTTT.

J is TRBJ1-2 and V is TRBV5-1; no clear D. Trimming pared 5 bases from V and 8 bases from J, leaving 16 bases between. CDR3 length: 13 amino acids. CDR1 SGHRS and CDR2 YFSETQ come from the germline V gene. The CDR3 spells CASRTVVSQGYTF. The DNA of the CDR3 is TGCGCCAGCAGAACGGTGGTGTCGCAAGGCTACACCTTC.

The sample holds a few counts of this clonotype. The chain recombines TRBV15 with TRBJ1-1; D uncertain. Germline-derived CDR1 and CDR2 are LNHNV and YYDKDF (reference sequence). The CDR3 loop spans 15 amino acids. V shed 1 base and J shed 3 bases, with 12 bases lying between them. CDR3 bases: TGTGCCACCAGCAGAGGTGTGCGGGTTGACACTGAAGCTTTCTTT. This codes for CATSRGVRVDTEAFF.

This clonotype was observed a handful of times. This chain connects TRBV12-3 or TRBV12-4 to TRBJ2-3; 10 positions agree with TRBD1. The CDR3 contains 16 residues. Losses at the gene ends were 7 bases for V and 2 bases for J; bases not matched to a gene: 9. This CDR3 reads CASNFGTGVATDTQYF. DNA of the CDR3: TGTGCCAGCAACTTCGGGACAGGGGTTGCCACAGATACGCAGTATTTT.

The chain carries TRBV12-3 or TRBV12-4 and TRBJ1-4, with D hard to call. The CDR3 spans 13 residues. Trimming shortened V by 2 bases and J by 7 bases, and 8 bases separated the two germline ends. CDR3 amino acids: CASSLRGFEKLFF. The CDR3 DNA is TGTGCCAGCAGTTTAAGAGGGTTTGAAAAACTGTTTTTT.

This clonotype was found a few times. J is TRBJ1-2 and V is TRBV24-1; D is undetermined. The CDR3 covers 15 residues. The germline gives CDR1 KGHDR, CDR2 SFDVKD. The V gene lost 1 base and the J gene lost 8 bases, with 16 bases spanning the gap. CDR3 DNA sequence: TGTGCCACCAGTGATTTCGGCCAGGCGGGCGGGGGCTACACCTTC. Translated: CATSDFGQAGGGYTF.

V usage is TRBV12-3 or TRBV12-4 and J usage is TRBJ2-5; D might be TRBD1 or TRBD2, each matching 6 bases. V was clipped by 3 bases and J by 5 bases, with 10 bases between them. CDR3 length equals 13 residues. CDR3 coding DNA: TGTGCCAGCAGTTTTGGGGGGCTGGAGACCCAGTACTTC. This codes for CASSFGGLETQYF.

The chain is built from TRBV20-1 and TRBJ1-2; no clear D. V was trimmed by 2 bases and J by 8 bases, leaving 6 bases between them. Germline CDR1 DFQATT, CDR2 SNEGSKA (reference sequence). The CDR3 runs 10 residues. The CDR3 is CSARRKGYTF. CDR3 in DNA: TGCAGTGCTAGAAGGAAGGGCTACACCTTC.

CDR3 DNA sequence: TGTGCCAGCAGTTTATGGTGGGGGGATACGCAGTATTTT. Protein: CASSLWWGDTQYF. The chain combines TRBV27 with TRBJ2-3; tentatively, D is TRBD1 or TRBD2 (5 bases each). V gave up 1 base and J gave up 6 bases, with 8 bases separating them. The CDR3 consists of 13 residues. Germline values: CDR1 MNHEY, CDR2 SMNVEV (reference sequence).

V is TRBV27 and J is TRBJ2-5; 10 nucleotides line up with TRBD2. The CDR3 runs 17 residues. The germline V gene encodes CDR1 MNHEY and CDR2 SMNVEV (reference sequence). J was trimmed by 4 bases and V by 3 bases; bases with no gene match: 11. CDR3 in amino acids: CASSFTPLAGVGETQYF. As DNA, the CDR3 is TGTGCCAGCAGTTTCACGCCTCTAGCGGGGGTGGGAGAGACCCAGTACTTC.

The sample holds one count of this clonotype. The chain recombines TRBV20-1 with TRBJ1-5, with D possibly TRBD1 on 5 matching bases. The CDR3 has 16 residues. V was cut by 5 bases and J by 0 bases, with 17 bases left in between. CDR1 is DFQATT and CDR2 is SNEGSKA in the germline V gene (reference sequence). In DNA, the CDR3 is TGCAGTGCTTCACTCGGACATCTACTTAGCAATCAGCCCCAGCATTTT. Encoded protein: CSASLGHLLSNQPQHF.

This clonotype was recorded only once. The rearrangement uses TRBV7-6 and TRBJ2-4, with D possibly TRBD1 on 5 matching bases. V shed 1 base and J shed 8 bases, with 12 bases lying between them. Germline CDR1 and CDR2: SGHVS and FNYEAQ. The CDR3 runs 14 residues. The CDR3 DNA follows: TGTGCCAGCAGCTTAGGACAGCCTCACCACATTCAGTACTTC. Amino acids: CASSLGQPHHIQYF. Complete variable domain (other parts from reference TRBV7-6 and TRBJ2-4): GAGVSQSPRYKVTKRGQDVALRCDPISGHVSLYWYRQALGQGPEFLTYFNYEAQQDKSGLPNDRFSAERPEGSISTLTIQRTEQRDSAMYRCASSLGQPHHIQYFGAGTRLSVL.

The rearrangement uses TRBV5-6 and TRBJ1-1; D uncertain. There are 15 residues in the CDR3. Germline-derived CDR1 and CDR2 are SGHDT and YYEEEE. Trimming took off 1 base at V and 0 bases at J, with 10 bases between the two ends. CDR3 region: CASSLTADLNTEAFF. CDR3 DNA sequence: TGTGCCAGCAGCTTGACAGCGGACCTGAACACTGAAGCTTTCTTT.